Listed below are T cell receptor beta chains from one sample, sequenced in a study of cytomegalovirus exposure and HLA in healthy donors. Sequenced by immunoSEQ multiplex PCR; TCRdb stores in-frame clones only, minus some. The sample consists of fewer than 150,000 clones, more than 75% of them appearing once. The sample was PBMCs. The receptors here all came from a man between 18 and 29 years old in good health and CMV-seronegative. The CDR3 runs from the conserved cysteine through the conserved F or W. The D gene is left open where the match is weak. Size is omitted from some rows. Given values are once, few, many or a class for expanded clones.

clone_size: NA; d_call: NA; v_call: TRBV12-2; j_call: TRBJ2-3; cdr3_aa: CASRFSGVSTDTQYF; cdr3_nt: TGTGCAAGTCGCTTCAGCGGGGTGAGCACAGATACGCAGTATTTT
clone_size: NA; d_call: TRBD1; v_call: TRBV9; j_call: TRBJ2-5; cdr3_aa: CASSVEGQRKETQYF; cdr3_nt: TGTGCCAGCAGCGTAGAGGGACAGCGGAAAGAGACCCAGTACTTC
clone_size: NA; d_call: TRBD1; v_call: TRBV19; j_call: TRBJ1-1; cdr3_aa: CASRKVGQANTEAFF; cdr3_nt: TGTGCCAGTAGGAAAGTGGGACAGGCGAACACTGAAGCTTTCTTT
clone_size: NA; d_call: TRBD2; v_call: TRBV28; j_call: TRBJ2-1; cdr3_aa: CASSFGGLAAYNEQFF; cdr3_nt: TGTGCCAGCAGTTTTGGGGGTCTAGCGGCCTACAATGAGCAGTTCTTC
clone_size: NA; d_call: NA; v_call: TRBV18; j_call: TRBJ2-5; cdr3_aa: CASSSGNQETQYF; cdr3_nt: TGTGCCAGCTCTTCGGGGAATCAAGAGACCCAGTACTTC
clone_size: NA; d_call: TRBD1; v_call: TRBV19; j_call: TRBJ1-1; cdr3_aa: CASSAVGTGKWKAFF; cdr3_nt: TGTGCCAGTAGTGCCGTTGGGACAGGGAAATGGAAAGCTTTCTTT
clone_size: NA; d_call: NA; v_call: TRBV18; j_call: TRBJ1-5; cdr3_aa: CASSPPRGTGFQPQHF; cdr3_nt: TGTGCCAGCTCACCACCGAGGGGTACAGGGTTTCAGCCCCAGCATTTT
clone_size: NA; d_call: TRBD2; v_call: TRBV27; j_call: TRBJ2-7; cdr3_aa: CASSFSQGAGVGYEQYF; cdr3_nt: TGTGCCAGCAGTTTCTCCCAAGGAGCGGGGGTCGGATACGAGCAGTACTTC
clone_size: NA; d_call: TRBD1; v_call: TRBV28; j_call: TRBJ2-3; cdr3_aa: CASGTHRGPVDTQYF; cdr3_nt: TGTGCCAGCGGAACCCACAGGGGTCCCGTAGATACGCAGTATTTT
clone_size: few; d_call: NA; v_call: TRBV11-2; j_call: TRBJ2-6; cdr3_aa: CASSSEGAGANVLTF; cdr3_nt: TGTGCCAGCAGCTCCGAGGGGGCTGGGGCCAACGTCCTGACTTTC
clone_size: NA; d_call: NA; v_call: TRBV7-6; j_call: TRBJ1-5; cdr3_aa: CASSLGGENQPQHF; cdr3_nt: TGTGCCAGCAGCTTAGGTGGGGAGAATCAGCCCCAGCATTTT
clone_size: NA; d_call: TRBD2; v_call: TRBV7-9; j_call: TRBJ2-1; cdr3_aa: CASSASGLAGGAYNEQFF; cdr3_nt: TGTGCCAGCAGCGCCAGTGGACTAGCGGGAGGTGCCTACAATGAGCAGTTCTTC
clone_size: NA; d_call: TRBD1; v_call: TRBV28; j_call: TRBJ1-3; cdr3_aa: CASSLGGTAGNTIYF; cdr3_nt: TGTGCCAGCAGTTTAGGAGGGACAGCTGGAAACACCATATATTTT